This is a list of T cell receptor beta chains from one sample in a study of cytomegalovirus exposure and HLA in healthy donors. The method was immunoSEQ multiplex PCR; TCRdb's version includes in-frame clones alone and lacks a portion of them. The sample has 130,000 to 150,000 clones, almost 85% seen once. The sequenced material came from PBMCs. These receptor sequences come from a woman between 55 and 75 years old in good health and CMV-seropositive. Each CDR3 is given with its conserved first and last residue. D genes are given only for firm matches. Only part of the rows carry a size: once, few, many, or a class if the clone is expanded.

v_call	clone_size	j_call	d_call	cdr3_aa	cdr3_nt
TRBV11-3	-	TRBJ2-7	-	CASSQDTISYEQYF	TGTGCCAGCAGCCAGGACACAATCTCCTACGAGCAGTACTTC
TRBV18	-	TRBJ1-4	-	CASSPLQAEKLFF	TGTGCCAGCTCACCTTTACAGGCTGAAAAACTGTTTTTT
TRBV28	-	TRBJ1-1	-	CASSFGTFKTEAFF	TGTGCCAGCAGTTTCGGGACATTCAAAACTGAAGCTTTCTTT
TRBV7-2	-	TRBJ2-5	-	CASSLRLALETQYF	TGTGCCAGCAGCTTAAGGCTAGCATTGGAGACCCAGTACTTC
TRBV9	-	TRBJ1-1	TRBD1	CASSPRAGQDTEAFF	TGTGCCAGCAGCCCCCGTGCGGGACAGGACACTGAAGCTTTCTTT
TRBV11-2	-	TRBJ2-7	TRBD2	CASSLFSGSSYEQYF	TGTGCCAGCAGCCTCTTTAGCGGGTCGAGCTACGAGCAGTACTTC
TRBV15	-	TRBJ1-2	-	CATTQDRYGYTF	TGTGCCACCACCCAGGACAGATATGGCTACACCTTC
TRBV4-3	-	TRBJ2-1	TRBD2	CASSHTLAGEQFF	TGCGCCAGCAGCCATACACTAGCGGGTGAGCAGTTCTTC
TRBV29-1	-	TRBJ2-7	-	CSVNPGRVRDSGSNEQYF	TGCAGCGTTAACCCGGGGAGGGTTAGGGACAGCGGGAGTAACGAGCAGTACTTC
TRBV6-4	-	TRBJ2-1	TRBD2	CASRKLAGGADEQFF	TGTGCCAGCAGAAAGCTAGCGGGAGGGGCTGATGAGCAGTTCTTC
TRBV30	-	TRBJ1-2	-	CAWSVRGPLSGYTF	TGTGCCTGGAGTGTACGAGGGCCCTTGAGTGGCTACACCTTC
TRBV18	-	TRBJ1-1	TRBD1	CASSPGQMNTEAFF	TGTGCCAGCTCCCCGGGACAGATGAACACTGAAGCTTTCTTT
TRBV5-1	-	TRBJ2-7	-	CASSQTLGEQYF	TGCGCTAGCAGCCAGACTTTGGGCGAGCAGTACTTC
TRBV2	-	TRBJ2-7	-	CAITLSGLYEQYF	TGTGCCATTACCTTAAGTGGGCTTTACGAGCAGTACTTC
TRBV7-6	once	TRBJ2-2	TRBD2	CASSFQAGSGELFF	TGTGCCAGCAGCTTCCAAGCGGGATCCGGGGAGCTGTTTTTT
TRBV7-9	few	TRBJ1-1	TRBD1	CASTGQGYTEAFF	TGTGCCAGCACGGGACAGGGGTACACTGAAGCTTTCTTT
TRBV7-2	once	TRBJ2-7	-	CASSTYRGLEQYF	TGTGCCAGCAGCACGTATCGGGGTCTCGAGCAGTACTTC
TRBV4-3	-	TRBJ2-3	-	CASSQGGGTDTQYF	TGCGCCAGCAGCCAAGGGGGGGGCACAGATACGCAGTATTTT
TRBV28	-	TRBJ2-7	-	CASSRTAYEQYF	TGTGCCAGCAGCCGGACTGCCTACGAGCAGTACTTC
TRBV19	-	TRBJ2-1	-	CASSIRGGSYNEQFF	TGTGCCAGTAGTATACGGGGAGGCTCCTACAATGAGCAGTTCTTC
TRBV29-1	-	TRBJ2-5	TRBD2	CSASMTSGEQETQYF	TGCAGCGCGTCAATGACTAGCGGGGAACAAGAGACCCAGTACTTC
TRBV7-6	-	TRBJ2-3	-	CASSLGPAGRRTDTQYF	TGTGCCAGCAGCTTAGGTCCAGCGGGCCGCCGCACAGATACGCAGTATTTT
TRBV2	-	TRBJ2-5	-	CASSGDFQETQYF	TGTGCCAGCAGTGGGGACTTCCAAGAGACCCAGTACTTC
TRBV4-1	-	TRBJ1-6	-	CASSQEYVRVSSYNSPLHF	TGCGCCAGCAGCCAAGAGTATGTCAGGGTGAGCTCCTATAATTCACCCCTCCACTTT
TRBV18	-	TRBJ2-3	TRBD2	CASSPVAGATDTQYF	TGTGCCAGCTCACCGGTAGCGGGAGCTACAGATACGCAGTATTTT
TRBV30	few	TRBJ2-3	-	CAWSVKASDTQYF	TGTGCCTGGAGTGTAAAAGCGTCAGATACGCAGTATTTT
TRBV28	-	TRBJ2-7	TRBD1	CASSTDRDHEQYF	TGTGCCAGCAGTACAGACAGGGACCACGAGCAGTACTTC
TRBV18	-	TRBJ2-1	TRBD2	CASSSQRASGGLEQFF	TGTGCCAGCTCCTCACAGAGGGCTAGCGGGGGACTTGAGCAGTTCTTC
TRBV4-3	few	TRBJ1-2	-	CASSQDRNSGGYTF	TGCGCCAGCAGCCAAGATCGGAACTCAGGGGGCTACACCTTC
TRBV19	-	TRBJ2-3	TRBD2	CASSMGGVGTQYF	TGTGCCAGTAGTATGGGAGGGGTCGGTACGCAGTATTTT
TRBV4-1	few	TRBJ2-6	-	CASSQDSHNSFSAGANVLTF	TGCGCCAGCAGCCAAGATTCCCACAATAGCTTTTCAGCCGGGGCCAACGTCCTGACTTTC
TRBV7-9	-	TRBJ1-3	-	CASSLVPRFNTIYF	TGTGCCAGCAGCTTAGTTCCCAGGTTCAACACCATATATTTT
TRBV2	few	TRBJ1-2	TRBD1	CASRERTGHYGYTF	TGTGCCAGCAGGGAAAGGACAGGCCACTATGGCTACACCTTC
TRBV28	-	TRBJ2-7	TRBD1	CASGITGAYEQYF	TGTGCCAGCGGAATAACAGGGGCCTACGAGCAGTACTTC
TRBV28	-	TRBJ1-5	-	CASSSLSGFNQPQHF	TGTGCCAGCAGTTCCCTCTCAGGGTTCAATCAGCCCCAGCATTTT
TRBV18	-	TRBJ1-2	-	CASTTGANYGYTF	TGTGCCAGCACTACAGGAGCTAACTATGGCTACACCTTC
TRBV6-6	once	TRBJ2-7	-	CASSYPGSYEQYF	TGTGCCAGCAGTTACCCAGGATCCTACGAGCAGTACTTC
TRBV21-1	-	TRBJ1-3	-	CASLRDRALSGNTIYF	TGTGCCAGCTTAAGGGACAGGGCACTCTCTGGAAACACCATATATTTT
TRBV5-4	-	TRBJ2-5	TRBD1	CASGQGARQETQYF	TGTGCCAGCGGCCAGGGGGCCAGGCAGGAGACCCAGTACTTC
TRBV9	-	TRBJ2-5	TRBD1	CASSVVGQGLETQYF	TGTGCCAGCAGCGTAGTTGGACAGGGCTTGGAGACCCAGTACTTC
TRBV2	-	TRBJ1-1	-	CASRGIRGGTEAFF	TGTGCCAGCAGGGGAATTCGGGGGGGCACTGAAGCTTTCTTT
TRBV5-6	-	TRBJ2-7	-	CASSLVLAEQYF	TGTGCCAGCAGCTTGGTCCTAGCGGAGCAGTACTTC
TRBV7-9	once	TRBJ1-3	-	CASSFPARAGNTIYF	TGTGCCAGCAGCTTCCCGGCGAGGGCTGGAAACACCATATATTTT
TRBV10-1	-	TRBJ2-7	-	CASHLQRGHYEQYF	TGCGCCAGTCATCTACAGCGAGGACACTACGAGCAGTACTTC
TRBV11-3	-	TRBJ2-7	TRBD1	CASSSPGTGEGSSAYEQYF	TGTGCCAGCAGCTCACCCGGGACAGGGGAAGGGAGTTCGGCCTACGAGCAGTACTTC
TRBV18	-	TRBJ2-1	TRBD2	CASSPASGMASNEQFF	TGTGCCAGCTCACCAGCTAGCGGGATGGCTTCCAATGAGCAGTTCTTC
TRBV5-6	-	TRBJ2-1	TRBD1	CASSSGTGFNEQFF	TGTGCCAGCAGCTCCGGGACAGGGTTTAATGAGCAGTTCTTC
TRBV5-1	few	TRBJ1-1	-	CASSHGSTEAFF	TGCGCCAGCAGTCATGGGAGTACTGAAGCTTTCTTT
TRBV28	-	TRBJ1-2	TRBD1	CASSLFWDRGRYGYTF	TGTGCCAGCAGTTTATTTTGGGACAGGGGGCGGTATGGCTACACCTTC
TRBV7-2	-	TRBJ1-5	-	CASSLGRSGEAPQHF	TGTGCCAGCAGCTTAGGTCGGAGCGGCGAGGCGCCCCAGCATTTT
TRBV5-4	-	TRBJ1-1	TRBD1	CASSPGQMNTEAFF	TGTGCCAGCAGCCCGGGACAGATGAACACTGAAGCTTTCTTT
TRBV15	-	TRBJ2-7	-	CATSTRQAYEQYF	TGTGCCACCAGCACTCGACAAGCCTACGAGCAGTACTTC
TRBV27	-	TRBJ2-7	TRBD2	CASSLGRGVEQYF	TGTGCCAGCAGTTTAGGGCGGGGGGTCGAGCAGTACTTC
TRBV6-5	-	TRBJ1-1	-	CASSYGGKNTEAFF	TGTGCCAGCAGTTACGGTGGCAAGAACACTGAAGCTTTCTTT
TRBV20-1	-	TRBJ2-5	-	CSGSPQETQYF	TGCAGTGGTAGCCCTCAAGAGACCCAGTACTTC
TRBV10-3	-	TRBJ2-5	TRBD2	CAISGTSVQTQYF	TGTGCCATCAGTGGGACTAGCGTTCAGACCCAGTACTTC
TRBV27	-	TRBJ2-7	TRBD2	CASSLAGGYYEQYF	TGTGCCAGCAGTCTAGCGGGAGGGTACTACGAGCAGTACTTC
TRBV5-1	-	TRBJ2-2	TRBD2	CASSDQREPSGELFF	TGCGCCAGCTCCGATCAGCGGGAGCCGTCCGGGGAGCTGTTTTTT
TRBV28	-	TRBJ1-1	TRBD1	CASSLRDRELWAFF	TGTGCCAGCAGTTTAAGGGACAGGGAGCTCTGGGCTTTCTTT